This T cell receptor beta chain was sequenced for a study of tumor-infiltrating lymphocytes in localized non-small cell lung cancer. This table comes from immunoSEQ multiplex PCR, and its TCRdb copy is limited to in-frame clones, with some not included. The sample yields 5,000 to 6,000 clones, around 60% seen once. The sequencing input was uninvolved lung tissue not adjacent to the tumor. The source of this sequence is a human donor with non-small cell lung cancer.

CDR3 sequence reads: CASSLAREDYGYTF. CDR3 bases: TGTGCCAGCAGCTTAGCGCGGGAGGACTATGGCTACACCTTC. This chain uses TRBV7-8 with TRBJ1-2; D is unresolved. This CDR3 region has 14 residues. In germline, CDR1 is SGHVS, CDR2 FQNEAQ. Trimming removed 0 bases at V and 3 bases at J, with 8 bases between.